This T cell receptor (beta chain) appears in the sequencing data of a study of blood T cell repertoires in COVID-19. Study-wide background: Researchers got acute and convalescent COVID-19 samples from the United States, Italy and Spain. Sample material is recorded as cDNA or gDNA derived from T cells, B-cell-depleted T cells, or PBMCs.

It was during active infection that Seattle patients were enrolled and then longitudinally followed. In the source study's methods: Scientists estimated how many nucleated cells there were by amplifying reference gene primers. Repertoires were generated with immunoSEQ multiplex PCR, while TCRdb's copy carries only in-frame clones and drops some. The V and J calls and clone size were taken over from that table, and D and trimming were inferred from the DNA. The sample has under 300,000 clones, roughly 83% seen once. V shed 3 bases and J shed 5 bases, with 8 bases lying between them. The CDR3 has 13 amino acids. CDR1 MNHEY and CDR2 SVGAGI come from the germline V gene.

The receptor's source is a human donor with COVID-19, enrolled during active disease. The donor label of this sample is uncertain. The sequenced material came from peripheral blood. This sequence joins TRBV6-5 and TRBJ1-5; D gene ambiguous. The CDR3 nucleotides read TGTGCCAGCAGTTATCGGGTGGATCAGCCCCAGCATTTT. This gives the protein CASSYRVDQPQHF.